These 3 T cell receptor beta chains were sequenced from one sample in a study of blood T cells in healthy people across ages. The authors ran a second PCR of about 7 to 12 cycles using a sample-barcoded 5' primer and a J-beta primer mix. MiXCR, applied by TCRdb to the 5' RACE reads, yields one record per CDR3 protein. The profile shows approximately 800,000 distinct CDR3 sequences, 46% of them singletons. Sequencing was performed on blood. The receptor source for this set is a man older than 75 in good health.

J is TRBJ2-7 and V is TRBV7-2; the D is unclear. The ends were cut back, 4 bases at V and 2 bases at J, with 15 bases in the middle. Germline loops: CDR1 SGHTA, CDR2 FQGNSA. The CDR3 runs to 15 residues. The CDR3 is CASSSPSGPAYEQYF. The CDR3 nucleotides are TGTGCCAGCAGCTCGCCCTCCGGGCCCGCCTACGAGCAGTACTTC.

This clonotype has only a few counts. The rearrangement uses TRBV5-1 and TRBJ2-7, with unresolved D. V shed 4 bases and J shed 1 base, with 15 bases lying between them. Germline V gene sequence: CDR1 SGHRS, CDR2 YFSETQ. The CDR3 is 15 amino acids. The CDR3 protein is CASSLTLDGSYEQYF. The DNA for the CDR3 is TGCGCCAGCAGCCTGACCCTTGACGGGTCCTACGAGCAGTACTTC.

The chain couples TRBV29-1 to TRBJ2-3; D remains ambiguous. With 3 bases removed from V and 5 bases from J, the gap between germline ends came to 18 bases. CDR1 and CDR2 (germline): SQVTM, ANQGSEA. The length of the CDR3 is 15 residues. CDR3 in DNA: TGCAGCGTTGATGGCCCTATGGGTTCTATAGATACGCAGTATTTT. Translating gives CSVDGPMGSIDTQYF.